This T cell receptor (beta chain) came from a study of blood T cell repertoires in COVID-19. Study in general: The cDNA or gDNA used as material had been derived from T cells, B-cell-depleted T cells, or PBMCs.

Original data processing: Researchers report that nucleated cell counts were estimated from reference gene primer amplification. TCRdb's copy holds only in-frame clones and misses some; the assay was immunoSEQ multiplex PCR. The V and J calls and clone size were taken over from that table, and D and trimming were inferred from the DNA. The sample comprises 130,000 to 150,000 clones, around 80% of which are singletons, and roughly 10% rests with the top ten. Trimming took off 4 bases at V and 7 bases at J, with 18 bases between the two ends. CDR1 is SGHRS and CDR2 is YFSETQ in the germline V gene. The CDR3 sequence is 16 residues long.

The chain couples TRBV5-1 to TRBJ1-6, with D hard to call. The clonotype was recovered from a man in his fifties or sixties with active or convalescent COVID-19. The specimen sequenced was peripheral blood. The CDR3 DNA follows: TGCGCCAGCAGCGTGAGGAGCTTCGGTACGAATTCACCCCTCCACTTT. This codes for CASSVRSFGTNSPLHF.